There are a few counts of the clone carrying this T cell receptor beta chain. This entry belongs to a study of blood T cell repertoires in COVID-19. Looking at the study overall: PBMCs, B-cell-depleted T cells, or T cells were the source of the cDNA or gDNA that made up the material.

Germline loops: CDR1 GTSNPN, CDR2 SVGIG (reference sequence). The V gene lost 7 bases and the J gene lost 6 bases, with 12 bases spanning the gap. CDR3 length: 11 residues. Here immunoSEQ multiplex PCR was the method, and the copy in TCRdb shows in-frame clones only, minus some. The sample records more than 110,000 clones, 76% being singletons. The chain recombines TRBV30 with TRBJ1-1, with a possible D match to TRBD1 (5 bases). The sequencing sample was made of peripheral blood. This receptor was taken from a woman aged 80 or over with active or convalescent COVID-19. This CDR3 reads CALQVGAEAFF. The DNA for the CDR3 is TGTGCCTTACAGGTCGGCGCTGAAGCTTTCTTT.